Described below is a single T cell receptor beta chain sequence and its context. What this receptor recognizes is not known. Per-nucleotide qualities are absent, and no much larger clonotype sits a single base away. This sample stems from a study of blood T cell repertoires in COVID-19 (dated by TCRdb to the early 2020s). For the wider study: The collaborator samples originated in the United States, Italy and Spain and spanned the acute and convalescent phases of COVID-19. The material from the prospective study consisted of cDNA or gDNA derived from T cells, B-cell-depleted T cells, or PBMCs. Subjects who had been exposed to COVID-19, were actively infected with it, or had recovered from it provided the deeply sampled blood TCRbeta repertoires that made up the dataset. The repertoires were released in a freely available public database intended as a resource for research on the immune response to SARS-CoV-2. The samples were drawn from two sources: the first 160 participants of the ongoing ImmuneRACE study, and 950 to 1,500 subjects contributed by 6 global collaborators. The sample metadata nearly always contained a de-identified subject ID, COVID-19 status, age in years and sex. HLA class I and class II types, where available, came from metadata supplied by the sample provider rather than from assay-based typing. General conclusions and limits of the study: The quantity of clinical and demographic metadata differed by source and by participant and was supplied without curation.

The immunoSEQ Assay, a bias-controlled multiplex PCR, was used to amplify TCRbeta CDR3 regions from genomic DNA. The paper's data handling went like this. Nucleated cell counts per sample were estimated from amplification of reference gene primers within the assay. Sequence reads were collapsed and filtered to measure the absolute abundance of every unique TCRbeta CDR3 rearrangement. For each sample, productive Simpson clonality was calculated as the square root of Simpson's diversity index across productive rearrangements. In TCRdb, the immuneACCESS table is reduced to in-frame sequences with V and J assigned. These tables do not hold every clone; where another copy was compared, an unresolved V gene accounts for under half, and the others remain unexplained. That table furnishes V, J and clone size, whereas the DNA furnished D and trimming. The sample has hundreds of thousands of clones on record, roughly 89% of them singletons. The ten largest clonotypes hold 6.8% of the sample.

Enrolling through a virtual design, the prospective study's participants ranged in age from roughly 18 to 89 years and lived across roughly 23 United States geographic areas. Cohort assignment in the prospective study relied on participant-reported clinical history from a screening survey and a study questionnaire. ImmuneRACE Cohort 3 recovered participants were defined by two consecutive negative NP/OP PCR tests, healthcare professional clearance, or symptom resolution. Mobile phlebotomists in the prospective study collected whole blood, serum and a nasopharyngeal or oropharyngeal swab from every participant. Over a 2-month period, participants in the prospective study had the option of providing additional blood draws and questionnaires. Before DNA extraction, blood samples from the prospective study were shipped at room temperature or frozen. Trimming removed 4 bases from V and 0 bases from J, leaving 15 bases between the germline ends. The CDR3 spans 16 residues, from the cysteine through the phenylalanine. The retained sequence is limited to the CDR3, 48 bases, with the frame set at the first base. The germline V gene provides CDR1 SGHRS and CDR2 YFSETQ.

The chain uses TRBV5-1 and TRBJ2-3; the D gene is perhaps TRBD1, on 6 matching bases. The sequenced material came from PBMCs or T cells enriched from blood (not recorded which). The TCR originated in a middle-aged woman who had recovered from COVID-19. The CDR3 reads as follows: CASSPDRPPSTDTQYF. In nucleotides, the sequence is TGCGCCAGCAGCCCCGACAGGCCCCCTAGCACAGATACGCAGTATTTT. Supplemented by the reference TRBV5-1 and TRBJ2-3 proteins around the CDR3, the complete variable domain is KAGVTQTPRYLIKTRGQQVTLSCSPISGHRSVSWYQQTPGQGLQFLFEYFSETQRNKGNFPGRFSGRQFSNSRSEMNVSTLELGDSALYLCASSPDRPPSTDTQYFGPGTRLTVL.